The T cell receptor beta chain under discussion was sequenced for a study of technical replicates of blood from a handful of donors. Germline V gene data show CDR1 as SGDLS and CDR2 as YYNGEE. The CDR3 length is 15 residues. J was trimmed by 8 bases and V by 3 bases; bases with no gene match: 7. TCRdb keeps only in-frame clones here, not all; method: immunoSEQ multiplex PCR. The sample holds around 86,000 clones, about 96% seen once. The chain joins TRBV9 to TRBJ1-6; TRBD1 aligns across 8 bases. The receptor comes from a human donor in good health. Sequencing used T cells isolated from PBMCs. The chain's CDR3 is CASSGETTGDSPLHF. CDR3 DNA sequence: TGTGCCAGCAGCGGAGAAACGACAGGGGATTCACCCCTCCACTTT.